These 28 T cell receptor beta chains were all obtained from the same sample, sequenced in a study of glioma-infiltrating T cells. TCR alpha and beta CDR3 regions were amplified from RNA using iRepertoire nested multiplex PCR. TCRdb fed the multiplex PCR reads into MiXCR, producing one record per CDR3 protein. The data contain fewer than 250,000 distinct CDR3 sequences, about 32% of them singletons. Material: glioma tissue, nonneoplastic brain tissue, or PBMCs (not recorded which). The receptors were gathered from a human donor with low-grade glioma or glioblastoma, undergoing nonglioma brain surgery, or in good health (not recorded which).

This clonotype was counted ten times or more. The chain couples TRBV27 to TRBJ2-5; TRBD1 matches 7 bases. The ends lost 6 bases at V and 4 bases at J; junction bases unmatched: 5. The CDR3 has 13 amino acids. CDR1 is MNHEY and CDR2 is SMNVEV in the germline V gene (reference sequence). CDR3: CASRDRLTETQYF. DNA of the CDR3: TGTGCCAGCAGGGACAGGCTTACAGAGACCCAGTACTTC.

This clonotype was seen ten or more times. The gene calls are TRBV28 and TRBJ1-1, with unresolved D. Trimming cost V 5 bases and J 1 base, with 11 bases left between them. The CDR3 is 14 residues long. Germline-derived CDR1 and CDR2 are MDHEN and SYDVKM. CDR3 coding DNA: TGTGCCAGCAGTCTAGGACGGGAGAACACTGAAGCTTTCTTT. Translation: CASSLGRENTEAFF.

Comments on this clonotype: Since no conserved phenylalanine or tryptophan closes the CDR3, a read error is the likely cause. The gene calls are TRBV27 and TRBJ1-1, with 8 positions matching TRBD1. This CDR3 comprises 14 residues. The V gene's germline CDR1 is MNHEY and CDR2 SMNVEV (reference sequence). V shed 6 bases, J shed 1 base, and the junction held 4 bases outside the gene matches. As DNA, the CDR3 is TGTGCCAGCAGCTTGGGACAGGCGAACACTGAAGCTTTCCTT. This gives the protein CASSLGQANTEAFL.

Many counts were recorded for this clonotype. The chain links TRBV5-1 to TRBJ2-7; 8 nucleotides align to TRBD1. V gave up 4 bases and J gave up 3 bases; unmatched junction bases: 9. CDR1 and CDR2 from the germline V gene are SGHRS and YFSETQ. CDR3 size: 15 residues. The CDR3 protein is CASSHQGTGGYEQYF. The CDR3 nucleotides read TGCGCCAGCAGCCACCAAGGGACAGGTGGCTACGAGCAGTACTTC.

Ten or more counts support this clonotype. The chain is built from TRBV19 and TRBJ2-1; D remains unclear. This CDR3 has 12 residues. Deletions cut 5 bases from V and 3 bases from J, with 5 bases between. Per the germline V gene, CDR1 is LNHDA and CDR2 is SQIVND (reference sequence). CDR3 in amino acids: CASSADYNEQFF. The CDR3 coding sequence is TGTGCCAGTAGTGCGGACTACAATGAGCAGTTCTTC.

This chain joins TRBV20-1 and TRBJ2-3; TRBD2 agrees at 14 bases. The junction had 7 bases not matched to a gene; V was cut back by 3 bases and J by 5 bases. CDR1 is DFQATT and CDR2 is SNEGSKA in the germline V gene (reference sequence). The CDR3 contains 16 residues. CDR3: CSARRLAGGPQDTQYF. Written as DNA, the CDR3 is TGCAGTGCTAGGAGACTAGCGGGAGGGCCACAAGATACGCAGTATTTT.

This clonotype was seen repeatedly, ten times or more. The rearrangement joins TRBV6-1 to TRBJ2-6, with D uncertain. Germline V CDR1 and CDR2: MNHNS, SASEGT. The CDR3 covers 16 residues. The V end lost 0 bases, the J end lost 0 bases, and 6 bases lay between the germline ends. The CDR3: CASSEAQLSGANVLTF. DNA for the CDR3: TGTGCCAGCAGTGAAGCGCAGCTCTCTGGGGCCAACGTCCTGACTTTC.

V gene TRBV7-2 combines with J gene TRBJ2-5, with D hard to call. The CDR3 has 14 residues. In germline, CDR1 is SGHTA, CDR2 FQGNSA. V lost 1 base and J lost 1, with 7 bases in between. Here the CDR3 reads CASSLVLSQETQYF. CDR3 bases: TGTGCCAGCAGCTTAGTCCTATCCCAAGAGACCCAGTACTTC.

This clonotype showed up just once. This chain links TRBV7-9 with TRBJ2-7; 8 nucleotides agree with TRBD1. The V gene end was trimmed by 4 bases and the J gene end by 3 bases; junction bases not matched to a gene: 8. The V gene's germline CDR1 is SEHNR and CDR2 FQNEAQ (reference sequence). This CDR3 contains 15 residues. The CDR3 sequence is CASSSGTGRNYEQYF. CDR3 sequence (DNA): TGTGCCAGCAGCTCTGGGACAGGAAGAAACTACGAGCAGTACTTC.

The chain couples TRBV28 to TRBJ2-6; D gene uncertain. The V end lost 2 bases, the J end lost 1 base, and 9 bases lay between the germline ends. The CDR3 is 16 amino acids. Germline CDR1 is MDHEN and CDR2 is SYDVKM. The chain's CDR3 is CASSLKQFSGANVLTF. In nucleotides, the CDR3 is TGTGCCAGCAGTTTAAAACAGTTTTCTGGGGCCAACGTCCTGACTTTC.

As concerns this clonotype: A much larger clone differs by one base, so this may be a read error. V usage is TRBV29-1 and J usage is TRBJ2-3; a weak D match, TRBD2 (6 bases). The V gene's germline CDR1 is SQVTM and CDR2 ANQGSEA. CDR3 size: 15 residues. This CDR3 reads CSVTSRGASTDTKYF. The CDR3 nucleotides read TGCAGCGTAACCTCCCGCGGGGCTAGCACAGATACGAAGTATTTT.

Ten or more counts support this clonotype. V is TRBV28 and J is TRBJ2-1; TRBD2 agrees at 7 bases. Germline assignment: CDR1 MDHEN and CDR2 SYDVKM. Trimming removed 7 bases from V and 2 bases from J; junction bases left unmatched: 14. This CDR3 has 17 residues. Written as DNA, the CDR3 is TGTGCCAGCACTGGTGCGGGAGACAGCAGCGCCTACAATGAGCAGTTCTTC. This sequence encodes CASTGAGDSSAYNEQFF.

This clonotype was seen a single time. In this CDR3 the conserved last residue, phenylalanine or tryptophan, is missing, so a read error is likely. V is TRBV2 and J is TRBJ1-5, with D unresolved. CDR1 and CDR2 from the germline V gene are SNHLY and FYNNEI. The CDR3 runs 13 residues. CDR3: CASRDGFNQLQHY. The CDR3 nucleotides read TGTGCCAGCAGGGACGGCTTCAATCAGCTCCAGCATTAT.

This clonotype turned up a few times. V and J are TRBV7-6 and TRBJ2-3; TRBD1 matches at 7 bases. The CDR3 covers 15 residues. J lost 4 bases, V lost 0 bases, and 4 bases had no gene match. CDR1 and CDR2 from the germline V gene are SGHVS and FNYEAQ. The CDR3 here is CASSLAGQWADTQYF. The DNA for the CDR3 is TGTGCCAGCAGCTTAGCGGGACAGTGGGCAGATACGCAGTATTTT.

Comments on this clonotype: A much larger clone lies one base from this, so it may be a read error. The chain carries TRBV12-3 or TRBV12-4 and TRBJ2-1, with 9 nucleotides matching TRBD2. This CDR3 contains 14 residues. CDR3: CASSIAGAYNKQFF. The CDR3 DNA sequence: TGTGCCAGCAGCATAGCGGGAGCGTACAATAAGCAGTTCTTC.

The sample holds many counts of this clonotype. In nucleotides, the CDR3 is TGCGCCAGCAGCCAGAGAACAGGGGCGAACACTGAAGCTTTCTTT. As protein: CASSQRTGANTEAFF. The chain is built from TRBV4-1 and TRBJ1-1; 7 bases fit TRBD1. The CDR3 has 15 residues. Germline V CDR1 and CDR2: MGHRA, YSYEKL. The V segment lost 3 bases and the J segment 1 base; nucleotides outside the gene matches: 5.

This clonotype was counted many times. The chain joins TRBV2 to TRBJ2-7; TRBD2 aligns across 13 bases. Germline CDR1 and CDR2: SNHLY and FYNNEI. The CDR3 totals 15 residues. With 4 bases clipped from V and 6 bases from J, the junction kept 6 bases outside the gene matches. CDR3 coding DNA: TGTGCCAGCAGTGGTACTAGCGGGAGGGCCATCGAGCAGTACTTC. Translation gives CASSGTSGRAIEQYF.

In its sample, this clonotype was seen many times. J is TRBJ1-5 and V is TRBV7-2; D is uncertain. The CDR3 is 13 amino acids. V dropped 5 bases and J dropped 5 bases, with 10 bases sitting between them. Germline V gives CDR1 SGHTA, CDR2 FQGNSA. In nucleotides, the CDR3 is TGTGCCAGCAGCATAGGGAACGATCAGCCCCAGCATTTT. Translation gives CASSIGNDQPQHF.

This clonotype came up many times. This chain links TRBV7-8 with TRBJ1-1, with D possibly being TRBD1 (6 bases). The CDR3 loop spans 16 amino acids. Looked up from germline, CDR1 is SGHVS and CDR2 is FQNEAQ. Trimming removed 1 base from V and 5 bases from J, with 17 bases in between. The CDR3 sequence: CASSLDNREVRTEAFF. CDR3 coding DNA: TGTGCCAGCAGCTTAGATAACAGGGAAGTGCGAACTGAAGCTTTCTTT.

This clonotype was seen at least ten times. The chain uses TRBV12-3 or TRBV12-4 and TRBJ2-3, with D unclear. The length of the CDR3 is 14 residues. V lost 1 base and J 1 base, leaving 6 bases between the germline ends. DNA of the CDR3: TGTGCCAGCAGTTTAGGGCCAGGCACAGATACGCAGTATTTT. Its protein product is CASSLGPGTDTQYF.

This clonotype was seen repeatedly, ten times or more. The chain links TRBV7-2 to TRBJ1-2; 12 bases align to TRBD1. CDR1 SGHTA and CDR2 FQGNSA come from the germline V gene. The V and J ends lost 1 base and 6 bases, in that order; junction bases with no gene match: 9. CDR3 length: 17 residues. The CDR3 nucleotides are TGTGCCAGCAGCTTAGTAGGGACAGGGGGCAAAGCGGATGGCTACACCTTC. Its translation: CASSLVGTGGKADGYTF.

With regard to this clonotype: A much larger clone sits a single nucleotide away, making a read error possible. This sequence joins TRBV6-6 and TRBJ2-3; 11 nucleotides line up with TRBD2. CDR1 MNHNY and CDR2 SVGAGI come from the germline V gene (reference sequence). J was trimmed by 10 bases and V by 10 bases; bases with no gene match: 13. The length of the CDR3 is 14 residues. The CDR3 is CATVLAGVGDAQYF. The CDR3 region has the DNA TGTGCCACGGTACTAGCGGGAGTTGGGGATGCGCAGTATTTT.

This clonotype showed up many times. The CDR3 DNA reads TGTGCCACCAAAGCAGGGGGTTCTAGTAGTGAGCAGTTCTTC. As protein: CATKAGGSSSEQFF. The chain recombines TRBV24-1 with TRBJ2-1; 7 bases align to TRBD1. CDR3 length equals 14 residues. The J segment lost 9 bases and the V segment lost 8 bases, leaving 12 bases of the junction unmatched. Germline CDR1 KGHDR, CDR2 SFDVKD.

The sample holds a few counts of this clonotype. The chain employs TRBV5-5 and TRBJ1-6, with TRBD1 matching over 9 bases. CDR1 is SGHKS and CDR2 is YYEKEE in the germline V gene (reference sequence). Trimming removed 0 bases from V and 10 bases from J; junction bases left unmatched: 14. The CDR3 length is 18 residues. CDR3 DNA sequence: TGTGCCAGCAGCTTGGATCTAACTGCCGGGACAGGGAACTCACCCCTCCACTTT. It translates to CASSLDLTAGTGNSPLHF.

This clonotype was detected ten times or more. The CDR3 bases are TGTGCCAGCAGCTCTTCACAAAACTATGGCTACACCTTC. This sequence encodes CASSSSQNYGYTF. V and J are TRBV7-9 and TRBJ1-2; D remains ambiguous. The CDR3 covers 13 residues. Germline CDR1 and CDR2: SEHNR and FQNEAQ (reference sequence). Trimming shortened V by 4 bases and J by 2 bases, and 8 bases separated the two germline ends.

This clonotype has just a few counts. The V gene is TRBV7-2, the J gene TRBJ2-2, with unresolved D. CDR3 length: 15 residues. The V end was cut by 5 bases, the J end by 2 bases, with 12 bases between. Germline V CDR1 and CDR2: SGHTA, FQGNSA. DNA of the CDR3: TGTGCCAGCAGCCCCAACGGACCCAACACCGGGGAGCTGTTTTTT. This gives the protein CASSPNGPNTGELFF.

The table lists this clonotype with many counts. The chain has TRBV4-1 and TRBJ2-7, with D possibly TRBD2 on 5 matching bases. Per germline, CDR1 MGHRA and CDR2 YSYEKL. Trimming left V 0 bases short and J 1 base short, with 7 bases between. The CDR3 loop spans 14 amino acids. CDR3 protein: CASSQDQRSYEQYF. The CDR3 DNA sequence: TGCGCCAGCAGCCAAGATCAGCGGTCCTACGAGCAGTACTTC.

This chain links TRBV27 with TRBJ2-3; the match to TRBD2 covers 13 bases. CDR1 is MNHEY and CDR2 is SMNVEV in the germline V gene (reference sequence). V gave up 3 bases and J gave up 6 bases; unmatched junction bases: 9. The CDR3 contains 17 residues. CDR3 DNA: TGTGCCAGCAGTTTTCGACTAGCGGGAGGCAGGGGGGATACGCAGTATTTT. This translates into CASSFRLAGGRGDTQYF.